Presented here are 20 T cell receptor beta chains from one specimen sequenced in a study of shared clonotypes between healthy human individuals. Profiled with immunoSEQ multiplex PCR; TCRdb holds only in-frame clones, not every one. The data contain around 180,000 clones, over 85% of them seen just once; the ten biggest clones take up more than 0.06%. The sequenced sample consisted of naive CD4+ T cells sorted from blood. The subset: CD45RA+ positively selected. These receptors all stem from a woman in her 30s in good health.

V is TRBV27 and J is TRBJ2-5, with a possible D match to TRBD1 (6 bases). The CDR3 is made up of 15 amino acids. Germline values: CDR1 MNHEY, CDR2 SMNVEV (reference sequence). Trimming removed 3 bases at V and 11 bases at J, with 22 bases between. The CDR3 nucleotides are TGTGCCAGCAGTTTTAGTCCCCGACAGGCCCACTGGCAGTACTTC. Amino acids: CASSFSPRQAHWQYF.

The gene calls are TRBV7-9 and TRBJ1-2; 8 bases are a match to TRBD1. With 11 bases clipped from V and 6 bases from J, the junction kept 17 bases outside the gene matches. CDR1 SEHNR and CDR2 FQNEAQ come from the germline V gene (reference sequence). This CDR3 has 15 residues. CDR3 in DNA: TGTGCCTGTCCCTCTTGCAGGGGGCTAAAGAATGGCTACACCTTC. This sequence encodes CACPSCRGLKNGYTF. Based on the CDR3 plus reference TRBV7-9 and TRBJ1-2, the full variable domain is DTGVSQNPRHKITKRGQNVTFRCDPISEHNRLYWYRQTLGQGPEFLTYFQNEAQLEKSRLLSDRFSAERPKGSFSTLEIQRTEQGDSAMYLCACPSCRGLKNGYTFGSGTRLTVV.

This clone showed up just once. The chain links TRBV19 to TRBJ2-1; D unclear. The germline V and J ends were trimmed by 0 bases and 0 bases, with 6 bases remaining between them. This CDR3 has 15 residues. Germline-derived CDR1 and CDR2 are LNHDA and SQIVND (reference sequence). The CDR3 coding sequence is TGTGCCAGTAGTATAGAGGCCAGCTCCTACAATGAGCAGTTCTTC. Amino acid sequence: CASSIEASSYNEQFF.

V gene TRBV5-1 combines with J gene TRBJ2-7; D is uncertain. This CDR3 contains 15 residues. The germline gives CDR1 SGHRS, CDR2 YFSETQ. V lost 0 bases to trimming and J lost 2 bases, with 12 bases between them. The CDR3 DNA reads as TGCGCCAGCAGCTTGGGTGGCAATACAGCCTACGAGCAGTACTTC. It translates to CASSLGGNTAYEQYF.

The chain recombines TRBV19 with TRBJ2-5, with 10 bases lining up with TRBD2. This CDR3 region has 15 residues. Germline values: CDR1 LNHDA, CDR2 SQIVND (reference sequence). J lost 5 bases, V lost 3 bases, and 6 bases had no gene match. The CDR3 region has the DNA TGTGCCAGTAGTATCCCTAGCGGGAGAACGGAGACCCAGTACTTC. Translated, it gives CASSIPSGRTETQYF.

This chain joins TRBV11-2 and TRBJ2-7; 7 bases line up with TRBD1. The CDR3 is made up of 14 amino acids. The trim removed 6 bases at V and 3 bases at J, leaving 8 bases unmatched. Germline CDR1 reads SGHAT; CDR2 reads FQNNGV. The CDR3: CASSSGTGVYEQYF. CDR3 bases: TGTGCCAGCAGTTCAGGTACAGGGGTCTACGAGCAGTACTTC.

The chain joins TRBV28 to TRBJ1-2, with 10 bases that match TRBD1. The germline CDR1 and CDR2 sequences are MDHEN and SYDVKM. Unmatched junction bases numbered 12, after V lost 2 bases and J lost 6 bases. The CDR3 spans 17 residues. DNA for the CDR3: TGTGCCAGCAGTTTACTTGACAGGGGGCTTCTCCCCCATGGCTACACCTTC. It encodes CASSLLDRGLLPHGYTF.

The CDR3, as DNA: TGTGCCACCAGCAGAGCAGCAGTAGATAATTCACCCCTCCACTTT. Translation: CATSRAAVDNSPLHF. This rearrangement joins TRBV15 to TRBJ1-6, with unresolved D. Germline lookup yields CDR1 LNHNV and CDR2 YYDKDF (reference sequence). CDR3 size: 15 residues. V was shortened by 1 base and J by 5 bases, with 9 bases between the two germline ends.

The rearrangement joins TRBV28 to TRBJ1-5; no clear D. Trimming shortened V by 6 bases and J by 2 bases, and 17 bases separated the two germline ends. The CDR3 is 16 amino acids. CDR1 MDHEN and CDR2 SYDVKM come from the germline V gene. This CDR3 is CASRESLPVGNQPQHF. The CDR3 DNA follows: TGTGCCAGCAGAGAAAGCTTACCTGTGGGCAATCAGCCCCAGCATTTT. Based on the CDR3 plus reference TRBV28 and TRBJ1-5, the full variable domain is DVKVTQSSRYLVKRTGEKVFLECVQDMDHENMFWYRQDPGLGLRLIYFSYDVKMKEKGDIPEGYSVSREKKERFSLILESASTNQTSMYLCASRESLPVGNQPQHFGDGTRLSIL.

The rearrangement links TRBV19 to TRBJ1-5; 7 bases are a match to TRBD1. The CDR3 length is 16 residues. V trimming: 6 bases; J trimming: 1 base; junction bases outside the gene matches: 9. Germline V gene sequence: CDR1 LNHDA, CDR2 SQIVND (reference sequence). CDR3 bases: TGTGCCAGTAGCGCTGACAGGGCCTTGAGCAATCAGCCCCAGCATTTT. Translated, it gives CASSADRALSNQPQHF.

The CDR3 protein is CASSQNRGQETQYF. In DNA form, the CDR3 reads TGTGCCAGCTCACAAAACAGGGGACAAGAGACCCAGTACTTC. The chain uses TRBV18 and TRBJ2-5; 7 bases match TRBD1. The CDR3 has 14 amino acids. Germline CDR1 and CDR2: KGHSH and LQKENI. V was pared by 4 bases and J by 2 bases, with 4 bases of the junction left unmatched.

This chain joins TRBV28 and TRBJ2-2, with D tentatively TRBD2 (5 bases). Deletions cut 7 bases from V and 2 bases from J, with 17 bases between. The CDR3 contains 16 residues. Germline CDR1 MDHEN, CDR2 SYDVKM. CDR3 nucleotides: TGTGCCAGCATCGCCCTCTCGGGGAAAAACACCGGGGAGCTGTTTTTT. Translating gives CASIALSGKNTGELFF.

This chain links TRBV5-5 with TRBJ1-1; no clear D gene. The CDR3 spans 12 residues. The V end lost 5 bases, the J end lost 0 bases, and 5 bases lay between the germline ends. The V gene's germline CDR1 is SGHKS and CDR2 YYEKEE (reference sequence). The CDR3 loop reads CASSSMNTEAFF. In DNA form, the CDR3 reads TGTGCCAGCAGTTCCATGAACACTGAAGCTTTCTTT.

The chain joins TRBV5-1 to TRBJ2-1; 12 bases match TRBD2. J gave up 5 bases and V 0 bases, and 12 bases lay outside the gene matches. This CDR3 is 19 amino acids long. Germline V lookup: CDR1 SGHRS, CDR2 YFSETQ. The CDR3 reads CASSLAVTSGRETNNEQFF. The DNA of the CDR3 is TGCGCCAGCAGCTTGGCGGTGACTAGCGGGAGAGAAACTAACAATGAGCAGTTCTTC.

The CDR3 bases are TGCAGCGTTAAACCGGGACAGTACGAGCAGTACTTC. Its protein product is CSVKPGQYEQYF. This sequence joins TRBV29-1 and TRBJ2-7; 7 nucleotides line up with TRBD1. CDR3 length: 12 amino acids. Looked up from germline, CDR1 is SQVTM and CDR2 is ANQGSEA. Unmatched junction bases numbered 5, after V lost 5 bases and J lost 4 bases.

The chain couples TRBV18 to TRBJ2-7; 8 bases are a match to TRBD1. CDR1 is KGHSH and CDR2 is LQKENI in the germline V gene. The J segment lost 3 bases and the V segment lost 5 bases, leaving 9 bases of the junction unmatched. This CDR3 region has 15 residues. CDR3 DNA: TGTGCCAGCTCAGGGCCGGGACAGGAGGTCTACGAGCAGTACTTC. Translation gives CASSGPGQEVYEQYF.

The chain combines TRBV29-1 with TRBJ1-1; maybe TRBD1 (5 bases). The germline CDR1 and CDR2 sequences are SQVTM and ANQGSEA. This CDR3 is 12 amino acids long. V lost 7 bases to trimming and J lost 5 bases, with 14 bases between them. The CDR3 DNA sequence: TGCAGCGGACTGAGGGGTGAGACTGAAGCTTTCTTT. Its translation: CSGLRGETEAFF. Together with reference TRBV29-1 and TRBJ1-1, the CDR3 gives the full variable domain: SAVISQKPSRDICQRGTSLTIQCQVDSQVTMMFWYRQQPGQSLTLIATANQGSEATYESGFVIDKFPISRPNLTFSTLTVSNMSPEDSSIYLCSGLRGETEAFFGQGTRLTVV.

The chain combines TRBV6-6 with TRBJ2-5, with D uncertain. Matching the DNA end better, TRBJ2-7 makes the J call doubtful. The CDR3 is 13 residues long. Looked up from germline, CDR1 is MNHNY and CDR2 is SVGAGI (reference sequence). The CDR3 here is CASSYSLRSEQYF. In DNA form, the CDR3 reads TGTGCCAGCAGTTACTCGTTGCGGAGCGAGCAGTACTTC.

The chain couples TRBV6-1 to TRBJ2-7, with 7 bases aligning to TRBD1. J was trimmed by 3 bases and V by 1 base; bases with no gene match: 6. The CDR3 consists of 15 residues. CDR1 MNHNS and CDR2 SASEGT come from the germline V gene. The CDR3 sequence is CASSEGGTDRYEQYF. The CDR3 coding sequence is TGTGCCAGCAGTGAAGGGGGGACAGACCGCTACGAGCAGTACTTC.

The V and J genes are TRBV5-1 and TRBJ2-7; 8 positions agree with TRBD2. Per germline, CDR1 SGHRS and CDR2 YFSETQ. J lost 2 bases, V lost 1 base, and 8 bases had no gene match. The CDR3 spans 16 residues. The CDR3 protein is CASSLLSGSYTYEQYF. Written as DNA, the CDR3 is TGCGCCAGCAGCTTGTTAAGCGGGAGTTACACCTACGAGCAGTACTTC.